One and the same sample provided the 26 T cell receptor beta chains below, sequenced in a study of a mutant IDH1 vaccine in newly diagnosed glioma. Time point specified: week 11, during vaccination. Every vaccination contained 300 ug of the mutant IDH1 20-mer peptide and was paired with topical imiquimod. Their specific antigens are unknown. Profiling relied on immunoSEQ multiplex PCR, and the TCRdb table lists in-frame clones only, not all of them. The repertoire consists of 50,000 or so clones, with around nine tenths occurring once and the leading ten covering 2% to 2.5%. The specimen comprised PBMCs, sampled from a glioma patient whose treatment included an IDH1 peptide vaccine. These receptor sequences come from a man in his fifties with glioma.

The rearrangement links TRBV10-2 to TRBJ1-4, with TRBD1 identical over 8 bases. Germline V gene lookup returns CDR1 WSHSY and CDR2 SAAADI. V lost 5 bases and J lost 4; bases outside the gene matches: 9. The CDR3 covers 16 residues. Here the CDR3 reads CASSPGQEFNNEKLFF. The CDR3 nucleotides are TGCGCCAGCAGTCCGGGACAGGAATTTAATAATGAAAAACTGTTTTTT.

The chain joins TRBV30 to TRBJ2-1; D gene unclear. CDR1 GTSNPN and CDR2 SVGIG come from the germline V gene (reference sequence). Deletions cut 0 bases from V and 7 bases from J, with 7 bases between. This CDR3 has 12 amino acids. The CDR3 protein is CAWSVPGNEQFF. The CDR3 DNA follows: TGTGCCTGGAGTGTACCTGGAAATGAGCAGTTCTTC.

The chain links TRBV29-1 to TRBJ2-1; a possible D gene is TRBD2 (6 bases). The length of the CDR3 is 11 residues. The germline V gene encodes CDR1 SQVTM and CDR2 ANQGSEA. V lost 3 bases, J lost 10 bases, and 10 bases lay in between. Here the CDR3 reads CSVDRGWEQFF. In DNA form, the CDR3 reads TGCAGCGTTGACCGGGGGTGGGAGCAGTTCTTC.

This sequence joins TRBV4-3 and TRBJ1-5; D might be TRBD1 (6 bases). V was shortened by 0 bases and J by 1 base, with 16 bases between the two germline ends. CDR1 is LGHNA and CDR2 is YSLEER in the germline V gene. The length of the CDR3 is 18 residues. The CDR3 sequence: CASSQDASTGWSNQPQHF. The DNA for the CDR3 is TGCGCCAGCAGCCAAGACGCCTCGACAGGCTGGAGCAATCAGCCCCAGCATTTT.

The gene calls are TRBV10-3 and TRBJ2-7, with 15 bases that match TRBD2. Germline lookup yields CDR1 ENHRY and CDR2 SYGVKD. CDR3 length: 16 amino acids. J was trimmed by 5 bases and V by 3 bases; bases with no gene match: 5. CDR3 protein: CAISDPGLAGGDEQYF. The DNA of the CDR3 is TGTGCCATCAGTGACCCCGGACTAGCGGGAGGGGACGAGCAGTACTTC.

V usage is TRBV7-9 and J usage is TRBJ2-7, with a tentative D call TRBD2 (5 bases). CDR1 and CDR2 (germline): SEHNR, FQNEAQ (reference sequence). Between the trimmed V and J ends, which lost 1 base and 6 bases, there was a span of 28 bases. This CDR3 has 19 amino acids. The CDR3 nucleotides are TGTGCCAGCAGCTTAGTCTTTGGCTTCCCCGGTCACCTTCGGGGCGAGCAGTACTTC. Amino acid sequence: CASSLVFGFPGHLRGEQYF.

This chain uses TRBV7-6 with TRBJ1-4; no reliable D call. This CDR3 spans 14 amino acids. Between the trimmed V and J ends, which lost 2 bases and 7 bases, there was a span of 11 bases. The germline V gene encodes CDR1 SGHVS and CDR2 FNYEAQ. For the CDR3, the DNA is TGTGCCAGCAGCTTACGCATGGGCGGTGAAAAACTGTTTTTT. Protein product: CASSLRMGGEKLFF.

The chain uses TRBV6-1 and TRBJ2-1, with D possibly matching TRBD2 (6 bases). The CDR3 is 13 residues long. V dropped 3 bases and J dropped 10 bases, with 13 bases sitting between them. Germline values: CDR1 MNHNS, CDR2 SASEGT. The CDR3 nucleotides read TGTGCCAGCAGTGAGGTCAGGCGGGACGAGCAGTTCTTC. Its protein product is CASSEVRRDEQFF.

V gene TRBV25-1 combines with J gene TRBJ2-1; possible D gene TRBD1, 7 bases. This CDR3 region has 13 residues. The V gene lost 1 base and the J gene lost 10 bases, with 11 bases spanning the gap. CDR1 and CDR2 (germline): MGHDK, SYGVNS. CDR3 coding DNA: TGTGCCAGCAGTGAATTTGGAGGGGGCGAGCAGTTCTTC. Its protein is CASSEFGGGEQFF.

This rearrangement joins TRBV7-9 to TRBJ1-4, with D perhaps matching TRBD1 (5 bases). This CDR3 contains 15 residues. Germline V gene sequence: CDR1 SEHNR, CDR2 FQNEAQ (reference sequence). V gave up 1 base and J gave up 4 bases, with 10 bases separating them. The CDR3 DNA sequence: TGTGCCAGCAGCTTAGTTGGGGGAAATAATGAAAAACTGTTTTTT. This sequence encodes CASSLVGGNNEKLFF.

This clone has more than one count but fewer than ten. Here the CDR3 reads CASNVDTTYGYTF. CDR3 DNA sequence: TGTGCCAGCAACGTGGACACTACCTATGGCTACACCTTC. J is TRBJ1-2 and V is TRBV6-1; possibly TRBD1 for D (5 bases). Deletions cut 7 bases from V and 4 bases from J, with 13 bases between. This CDR3 contains 13 residues. In germline, CDR1 is MNHNS, CDR2 SASEGT.

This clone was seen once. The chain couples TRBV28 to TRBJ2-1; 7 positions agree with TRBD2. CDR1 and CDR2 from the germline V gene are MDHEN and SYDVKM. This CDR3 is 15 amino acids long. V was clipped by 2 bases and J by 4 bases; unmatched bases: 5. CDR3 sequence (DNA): TGTGCCAGCAGTTTACGGACTAGGCGATACAATGAGCAGTTCTTC. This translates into CASSLRTRRYNEQFF.

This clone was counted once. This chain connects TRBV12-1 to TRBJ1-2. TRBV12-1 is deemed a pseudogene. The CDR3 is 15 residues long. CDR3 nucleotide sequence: TGTGCCAGCAGCTCGAGGGTCCGGAGACCCTATGGCTACACCTTC. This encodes CASSSRVRRPYGYTF.

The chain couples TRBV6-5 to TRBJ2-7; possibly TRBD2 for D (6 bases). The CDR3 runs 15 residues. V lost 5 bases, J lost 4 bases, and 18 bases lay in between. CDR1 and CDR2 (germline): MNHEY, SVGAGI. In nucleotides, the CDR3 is TGTGCCAGCAGTACAGGTTTTAGCGGCGGGTACGAGCAGTACTTC. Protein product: CASSTGFSGGYEQYF.

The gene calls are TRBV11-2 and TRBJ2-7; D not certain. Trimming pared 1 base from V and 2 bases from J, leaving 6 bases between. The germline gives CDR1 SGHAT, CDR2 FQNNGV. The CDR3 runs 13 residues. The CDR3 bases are TGTGCCAGCAGCTTAGGAAGGACCTACGAGCAGTACTTC. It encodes CASSLGRTYEQYF.

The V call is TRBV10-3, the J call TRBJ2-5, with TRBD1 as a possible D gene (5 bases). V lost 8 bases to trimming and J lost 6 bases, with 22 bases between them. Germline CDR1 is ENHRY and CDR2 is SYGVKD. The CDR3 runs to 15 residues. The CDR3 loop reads CAIGAQAGPAQTQYF. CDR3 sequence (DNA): TGTGCCATCGGGGCTCAAGCTGGGCCAGCCCAGACCCAGTACTTC.

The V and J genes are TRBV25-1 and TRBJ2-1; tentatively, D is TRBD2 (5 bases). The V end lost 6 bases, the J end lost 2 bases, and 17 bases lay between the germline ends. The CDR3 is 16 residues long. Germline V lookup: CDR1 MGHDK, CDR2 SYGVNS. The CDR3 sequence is CASSYKTGDAYNEQFF. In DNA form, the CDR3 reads TGTGCCAGCAGCTATAAGACCGGGGATGCCTACAATGAGCAGTTCTTC. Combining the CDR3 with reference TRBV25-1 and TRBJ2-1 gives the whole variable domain EADIYQTPRYLVIGTGKKITLECSQTMGHDKMYWYQQDPGMELHLIHYSYGVNSTEKGDLSSESTVSRIRTEHFPLTLESARPSHTSQYLCASSYKTGDAYNEQFFGPGTRLTVL.

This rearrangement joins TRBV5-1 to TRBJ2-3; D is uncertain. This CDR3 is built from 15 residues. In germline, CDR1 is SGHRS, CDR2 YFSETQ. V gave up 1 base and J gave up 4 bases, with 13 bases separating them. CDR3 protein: CASSLTVLTADTQYF. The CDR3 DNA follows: TGCGCCAGCAGCTTGACAGTTCTTACGGCAGATACGCAGTATTTT.

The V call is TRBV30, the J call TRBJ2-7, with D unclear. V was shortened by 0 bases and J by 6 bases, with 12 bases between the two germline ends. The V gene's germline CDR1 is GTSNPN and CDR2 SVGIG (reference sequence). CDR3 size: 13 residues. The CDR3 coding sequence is TGTGCCTGGAGTGTCGTGGGGTCCGGCGAGCAGTACTTC. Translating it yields CAWSVVGSGEQYF.

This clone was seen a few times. The DNA of the CDR3 is TGTGCCAGCCGGGGACTAGACAAAAACATTCAGTACTTC. Its protein product is CASRGLDKNIQYF. The gene calls are TRBV19 and TRBJ2-4; TRBD2 matches 8 bases. Trimming took 9 bases from V and 3 from J; bases not matched to a gene: 4. The length of the CDR3 is 13 residues. Germline values: CDR1 LNHDA, CDR2 SQIVND (reference sequence).

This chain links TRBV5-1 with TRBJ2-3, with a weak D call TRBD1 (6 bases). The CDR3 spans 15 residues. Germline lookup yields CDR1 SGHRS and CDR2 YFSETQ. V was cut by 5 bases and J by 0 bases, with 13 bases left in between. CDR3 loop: CASSLRTDSTDTQYF. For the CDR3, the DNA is TGCGCCAGCAGTCTTAGGACAGATAGCACAGATACGCAGTATTTT.

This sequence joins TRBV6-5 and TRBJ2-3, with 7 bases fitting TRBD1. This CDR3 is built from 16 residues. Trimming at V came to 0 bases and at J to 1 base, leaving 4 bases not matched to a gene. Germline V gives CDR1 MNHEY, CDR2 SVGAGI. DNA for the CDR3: TGTGCCAGCAGTTACTCGATTACAGGGGGCACAGATACGCAGTATTTT. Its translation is CASSYSITGGTDTQYF.

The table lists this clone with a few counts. CDR3 loop: CSVEGRQLNEQFF. CDR3 bases: TGCAGCGTTGAAGGGCGGCAGCTCAATGAGCAGTTCTTC. The chain links TRBV29-1 to TRBJ2-1; D remains unclear. The CDR3 sequence is 13 residues long. Deletions cut 1 base from V and 6 bases from J, with 10 bases between. Germline lookup yields CDR1 SQVTM and CDR2 ANQGSEA.

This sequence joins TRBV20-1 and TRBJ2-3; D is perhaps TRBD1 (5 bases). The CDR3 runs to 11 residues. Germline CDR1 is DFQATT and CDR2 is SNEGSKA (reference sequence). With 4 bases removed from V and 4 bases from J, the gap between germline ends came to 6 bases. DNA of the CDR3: TGCAGTGCTACCAGGGCAGATACGCAGTATTTT. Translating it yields CSATRADTQYF.

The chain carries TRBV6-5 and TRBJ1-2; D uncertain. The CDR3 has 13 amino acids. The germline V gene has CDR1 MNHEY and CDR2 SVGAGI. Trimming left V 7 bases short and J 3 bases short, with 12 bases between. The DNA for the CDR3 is TGTGCCAGCACCGAGCCCTTAGACTATGGCTACACCTTC. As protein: CASTEPLDYGYTF.

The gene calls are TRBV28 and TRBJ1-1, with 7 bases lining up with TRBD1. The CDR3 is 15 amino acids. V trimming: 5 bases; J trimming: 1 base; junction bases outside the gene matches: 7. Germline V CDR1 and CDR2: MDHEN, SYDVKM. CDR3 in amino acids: CASSPWTGRNTEAFF. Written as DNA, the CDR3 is TGTGCCAGCAGTCCATGGACAGGCCGGAACACTGAAGCTTTCTTT.